These T cell receptor beta chains were read from a single sample in a study of T cells in Graves' hyperthyroidism and ophthalmopathy. Each CDR3 protein gets one entry after TCRdb re-called the multiplex PCR reads with MiXCR. The sample lists over 300,000 distinct CDR3 sequences, roughly an eighth occurring once. The sequencing sample was made of blood. The source is a woman aged 35 to 49 with Graves' ophthalmopathy. The CDR3 runs from the conserved cysteine through the conserved F or W. The order of the fields is V gene, D gene, J gene, clone size, CDR3 length, CDR3 protein, CDR3 DNA. The D gene is left open where the match is weak. Expanded clones are given a class, and other clones once, few, many or no size at all.

V: TRBV3-1
D: TRBD2
J: TRBJ2-1
size: many
length: 15
CDR3: CASSRQGGAYNEQFF
DNA: TGTGCCAGCAGCCGCCAGGGAGGGGCCTACAATGAGCAGTTCTTC

V: TRBV27
D: TRBD2
J: TRBJ2-1
size: -
length: 18
CDR3: CASSLSRASGRDGDEQFF
DNA: TGTGCCAGCAGTTTATCGAGGGCTAGCGGGAGGGATGGGGATGAGCAGTTCTTC

V: TRBV30
D: -
J: TRBJ2-1
size: many
length: 15
CDR3: CAWSVGRWTSNEQFF
DNA: TGTGCCTGGAGTGTAGGCAGGTGGACCTCCAATGAGCAGTTCTTC

V: TRBV9
D: -
J: TRBJ2-7
size: -
length: 14
CDR3: CASKLGPGPYEQYF
DNA: TGTGCCAGCAAATTAGGCCCCGGCCCCTACGAGCAGTACTTC

V: TRBV7-9
D: TRBD1
J: TRBJ2-3
size: -
length: 14
CDR3: CASSFDRVADTQYF
DNA: TGTGCCAGCAGCTTCGACAGGGTTGCAGATACGCAGTATTTT

V: TRBV5-8
D: TRBD1
J: TRBJ1-5
size: -
length: 15
CDR3: CASRARDRGNQPQHF
DNA: TGTGCCAGCCGGGCCCGGGACAGGGGTAATCAGCCCCAGCATTTT

V: TRBV15
D: -
J: TRBJ1-2
size: many
length: 16
CDR3: CATSRQRTTSNYGYTF
DNA: TGTGCCACCAGCAGGCAACGGACAACCTCTAACTATGGCTACACCTTC

V: TRBV20-1
D: -
J: TRBJ2-7
size: many
length: 13
CDR3: CSARADSGYEQYF
DNA: TGCAGTGCTAGAGCCGATAGCGGCTACGAGCAGTACTTC

V: TRBV20-1
D: -
J: TRBJ2-2
size: many
length: 16
CDR3: CSAKPDRALRPGELFF
DNA: TGCAGTGCTAAACCCGACCGGGCCCTGAGGCCTGGGGAGCTGTTTTTT

V: TRBV28
D: -
J: TRBJ1-4
size: many
length: 15
CDR3: CASSLGTSTNEKLFF
DNA: TGTGCCAGCAGTTTAGGCACCTCAACTAATGAAAAACTGTTTTTT

V: TRBV7-6
D: TRBD1
J: TRBJ1-4
size: few
length: 13
CDR3: CASTRDRNEKLFF
DNA: TGTGCCAGCACCAGGGACAGAAATGAAAAACTGTTTTTT

V: TRBV6-2/TRBV6-3
D: TRBD2
J: TRBJ2-7
size: many
length: 16
CDR3: CASSPRIAGGPGEQYF
DNA: TGTGCCAGCAGTCCCAGAATCGCGGGAGGGCCGGGTGAGCAGTACTTC

V: TRBV7-9
D: TRBD1
J: TRBJ2-7
size: -
length: 18
CDR3: CASSTPTGQGANTYEQYF
DNA: TGTGCCAGCAGCACCCCCACGGGACAGGGAGCTAATACCTACGAGCAGTACTTC

V: TRBV6-4
D: TRBD1
J: TRBJ2-3
size: many
length: 14
CDR3: CASSGTGGTDTQYF
DNA: TGTGCCAGCAGTGGGACAGGGGGCACAGATACGCAGTATTTT

V: TRBV5-5
D: -
J: TRBJ1-2
size: -
length: 13
CDR3: CASSSVGNYGYTF
DNA: TGTGCCAGCAGTTCCGTCGGGAACTATGGCTACACCTTC

V: TRBV5-1
D: -
J: TRBJ2-7
size: -
length: 15
CDR3: CASSRGGTTLDGQYF
DNA: TGCGCCAGCAGCCGAGGGGGGACTACTTTAGACGGGCAGTACTTC

V: TRBV6-1
D: -
J: TRBJ2-1
size: many
length: 16
CDR3: CASSWVPGLSYNEQFF
DNA: TGTGCCAGCAGCTGGGTCCCGGGTCTCTCCTACAATGAGCAGTTCTTC

V: TRBV7-9
D: TRBD1
J: TRBJ2-6
size: -
length: 19
CDR3: CASSLPGGTGTSGANVLTF
DNA: TGTGCCAGCAGCTTACCAGGCGGGACAGGGACCTCTGGGGCCAACGTCCTGACTTTC

V: TRBV11-2
D: TRBD2
J: TRBJ2-5
size: many
length: 14
CDR3: CASSLSGGQETQYF
DNA: TGTGCCAGCAGCTTAAGCGGGGGGCAGGAGACCCAGTACTTC

V: TRBV6-1
D: -
J: TRBJ1-2
size: many
length: 13
CDR3: CASSDVQGYGYTF
DNA: TGTGCCAGCAGTGACGTGCAGGGATATGGCTACACCTTC

V: TRBV12-3/TRBV12-4
D: TRBD2
J: TRBJ2-1
size: many
length: 14
CDR3: CASSNGLVINEQFF
DNA: TGTGCCAGCAGTAATGGACTAGTGATCAATGAGCAGTTCTTC

V: TRBV20-1
D: -
J: TRBJ2-7
size: -
length: 14
CDR3: CSTRPLDRPYEQYF
DNA: TGCAGTACTAGACCCTTGGACCGTCCCTACGAGCAGTACTTC

V: TRBV19
D: TRBD2
J: TRBJ2-1
size: many
length: 14
CDR3: CASSPGRGSYEQFF
DNA: TGTGCCAGTAGCCCTGGGCGGGGGAGCTATGAGCAGTTCTTC

V: TRBV12-3/TRBV12-4
D: -
J: TRBJ2-5
size: -
length: 15
CDR3: CASSLFSGGRETQYF
DNA: TGTGCCAGCAGTTTATTCTCGGGGGGCCGAGAGACCCAGTACTTC

V: TRBV6-5
D: -
J: TRBJ1-4
size: many
length: 13
CDR3: CASSYRANEKLFF
DNA: TGTGCCAGCAGTTACCGCGCTAATGAAAAACTGTTTTTT

V: TRBV30
D: -
J: TRBJ1-1
size: many
length: 14
CDR3: CAWSPSADGRRAFF
DNA: TGTGCCTGGAGTCCGAGCGCGGATGGCCGGAGGGCTTTCTTT

V: TRBV5-1
D: TRBD1
J: TRBJ1-2
size: few
length: 16
CDR3: CASSLESPGGFFGYTF
DNA: TGCGCCAGCAGCTTGGAATCCCCAGGGGGTTTTTTTGGCTACACCTTC

V: TRBV11-3
D: TRBD1
J: TRBJ1-1
size: many
length: 14
CDR3: CASSPGGVSTEAFF
DNA: TGTGCCAGCAGCCCAGGGGGGGTGAGTACTGAAGCTTTCTTT

V: TRBV6-1
D: -
J: TRBJ2-7
size: few
length: 14
CDR3: CASTPGVVAYEQYF
DNA: TGTGCCAGCACCCCGGGGGTCGTGGCCTACGAGCAGTACTTC

V: TRBV25-1
D: -
J: TRBJ2-5
size: -
length: 14
CDR3: CASSGSRNRETQYF
DNA: TGTGCCAGCAGTGGTAGCAGGAATCGAGAGACCCAGTACTTC

V: TRBV18
D: -
J: TRBJ2-7
size: -
length: 13
CDR3: CASSSLDLVEQYF
DNA: TGTGCCAGCTCATCACTGGACTTGGTTGAGCAGTACTTC

V: TRBV10-2
D: -
J: TRBJ1-2
size: many
length: 12
CDR3: CASSDPPEGYTF
DNA: TGCGCCAGCAGTGACCCACCGGAGGGCTACACCTTC

V: TRBV5-1
D: TRBD1
J: TRBJ1-6
size: few
length: 14
CDR3: CASSQQGPYSPLHF
DNA: TGCGCCAGCAGCCAACAGGGGCCTTATTCACCCCTCCACTTT

V: TRBV2
D: -
J: TRBJ2-1
size: once
length: 15
CDR3: CVSSVSGAYNDEQFF
DNA: TGTGTCAGCAGTGTGTCGGGGGCTTACAACGATGAGCAGTTCTTC

V: TRBV7-2
D: -
J: TRBJ1-1
size: many
length: 13
CDR3: CASSLATATEAFF
DNA: TGTGCCAGCAGCTTAGCCACAGCAACTGAAGCTTTCTTT

V: TRBV20-1
D: -
J: TRBJ2-3
size: many
length: 15
CDR3: CSCNSRQTSTDTQYF
DNA: TGCAGTTGTAATAGCCGACAAACTAGCACAGATACGCAGTATTTT

V: TRBV28
D: -
J: TRBJ2-7
size: many
length: 16
CDR3: CASTQGYGTPSYEQYF
DNA: TGTGCCAGCACCCAGGGGTACGGGACCCCCTCCTACGAGCAGTACTTC

V: TRBV7-9
D: -
J: TRBJ1-1
size: few
length: 12
CDR3: CASSYGAAEAFF
DNA: TGTGCCAGCAGCTATGGGGCGGCTGAAGCTTTCTTT

V: TRBV3-1
D: -
J: TRBJ2-1
size: few
length: 15
CDR3: CASSRDWSSYNEQFF
DNA: TGTGCCAGCAGCCGAGACTGGAGCTCCTACAATGAGCAGTTCTTC